Described below is a single T cell receptor beta chain sequence and its context. Antigen: not known. The sample is drawn from a study of CD8 T cells in Susac syndrome. Findings of the study overall: The study acknowledged a relatively small number of individuals in its TCR sequencing and HLA analysis.

CDR1 MDHEN and CDR2 SYDVKM come from the germline V gene. The CDR3 has 16 residues. Trimming stripped 6 bases from V and 5 bases from J, with 21 bases between. With random hexamers, about 0.45 to 1 ug RNA was reverse transcribed. TCR beta CDR3 was amplified by immunoSEQ multiplex PCR. This amplification extended across 54 Vbeta and 13 Jbeta segments. TCRdb re-analysed the immunoSEQ multiplex PCR reads in MiXCR, keeping a single row per CDR3 protein. The sample holds roughly 300,000 distinct CDR3 sequences; about 85% are singletons and the top ten take about 0.11%. TEMRA cells were FACS-enriched, while CD8+ and CD4+ T cells were negatively isolated.

The sequenced sample consisted of CD8+ T cells from PBMCs. The TCR was taken from a human donor with multiple sclerosis. V gene TRBV28 combines with J gene TRBJ2-3; weak D call: TRBD2 (7 bases). The CDR3 loop reads CASSWEGGGRRDTQYF. The CDR3 DNA sequence: TGTGCCAGCAGCTGGGAGGGGGGCGGCCGGAGAGATACGCAGTATTTT.